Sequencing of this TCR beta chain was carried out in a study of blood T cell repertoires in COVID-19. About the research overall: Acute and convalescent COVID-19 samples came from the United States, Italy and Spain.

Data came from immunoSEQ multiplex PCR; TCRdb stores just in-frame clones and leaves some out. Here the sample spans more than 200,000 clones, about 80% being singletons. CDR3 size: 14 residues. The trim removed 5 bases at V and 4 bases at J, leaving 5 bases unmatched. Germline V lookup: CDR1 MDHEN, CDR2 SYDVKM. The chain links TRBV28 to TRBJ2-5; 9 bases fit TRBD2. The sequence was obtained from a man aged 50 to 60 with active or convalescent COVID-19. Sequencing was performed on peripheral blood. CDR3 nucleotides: TGTGCCAGCAGTGGTAGCGGGGGAAGAGAGACCCAGTACTTC. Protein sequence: CASSGSGGRETQYF.